Below are 13 T cell receptor beta chains sequenced from a single sample in a study of blood T cell repertoires in COVID-19. The method was immunoSEQ multiplex PCR; TCRdb's version includes in-frame clones alone and lacks a portion of them. The data contain approximately 49,000 clones, 80% to 85% of them singletons. Sequencing used peripheral blood. The receptors were sampled from a man in his forties or fifties with acute or convalescent COVID-19.

This chain connects TRBV4-1 to TRBJ1-1; 7 bases map to TRBD1. The CDR3 length is 14 residues. The germline gives CDR1 MGHRA, CDR2 YSYEKL. J gave up 0 bases and V 4 bases, and 2 bases lay outside the gene matches. CDR3 coding DNA: TGCGCCAGCAGCCTGGGACAGCTGAACACTGAAGCTTTCTTT. Translation gives CASSLGQLNTEAFF.

With regard to this clone: This specimen includes other DNA sequences encoding the same CDR3. This chain links TRBV3-1 (or the pseudogene TRBV3-2) with TRBJ1-5; tentative D call: TRBD1 (5 bases). Germline loops: CDR1 LGHDT, CDR2 YNNKEL (reference sequence). The CDR3 runs to 12 residues. Trimming pared 2 bases from V and 7 bases from J, leaving 6 bases between. The CDR3 sequence is CASSQQGQPQHF. The CDR3 nucleotides are TGTGCCAGCAGCCAACAGGGCCAGCCCCAGCATTTT.

The chain employs TRBV30 and TRBJ1-6; D gene uncertain. Trimming took off 4 bases at V and 8 bases at J, with 15 bases between the two ends. CDR1 is GTSNPN, CDR2 SVGIG, per germline (reference sequence). The CDR3 sequence is 14 residues long. In DNA, the CDR3 is TGTGCCTGGATTAACCCGGGGATTTATTCACCCCTCCACTTT. It translates to CAWINPGIYSPLHF.

This chain connects TRBV6-4 to TRBJ1-6, with 7 bases identical to TRBD1. V lost 2 bases, J lost 10 bases, and 5 bases stayed unmatched. This CDR3 spans 14 amino acids. In germline, CDR1 is MRHNA, CDR2 SNTAGT. The CDR3, as DNA: TGTGCCAGCAGTGACCGGACAGGTTCCTCACCCCTCCACTTT. It yields the protein CASSDRTGSSPLHF.

This clone was detected only a few times. This rearrangement joins TRBV7-6 to TRBJ2-3, with D possibly TRBD2 on 5 matching bases. The CDR3 is made up of 15 amino acids. From germline, CDR1 is SGHVS and CDR2 FNYEAQ. Trimming pared 2 bases from V and 7 bases from J, leaving 16 bases between. The CDR3 reads CASSLSAGVIYTQYF. The CDR3 nucleotides read TGTGCCAGCAGCTTATCAGCCGGGGTTATTTATACGCAGTATTTT. Based on the CDR3 plus reference TRBV7-6 and TRBJ2-3, the full variable domain is GAGVSQSPRYKVTKRGQDVALRCDPISGHVSLYWYRQALGQGPEFLTYFNYEAQQDKSGLPNDRFSAERPEGSISTLTIQRTEQRDSAMYRCASSLSAGVIYTQYFGPGTRLTVL.

The genes are TRBV5-1 and TRBJ1-4; 10 positions agree with TRBD1. The germline V gene encodes CDR1 SGHRS and CDR2 YFSETQ. Trimming at V came to 4 bases and at J to 7 bases, leaving 7 bases not matched to a gene. The CDR3 covers 15 residues. In DNA, the CDR3 is TGCGCCAGCAGCATGGGGACAGGGGAGGGTGAAAAACTGTTTTTT. Translated, it gives CASSMGTGEGEKLFF.

Only one count was recorded for this clone. The CDR3 region is CATSDAGTGERETQYF. DNA of the CDR3: TGTGCCACCAGTGATGCCGGGACAGGGGAAAGGGAGACCCAGTACTTC. The rearrangement joins TRBV24-1 to TRBJ2-5; 10 bases are a match to TRBD1. Germline CDR1 is KGHDR and CDR2 is SFDVKD. The V segment lost 3 bases and the J segment 5 bases; nucleotides outside the gene matches: 8. The CDR3 has 16 amino acids.

This rearrangement joins TRBV5-1 to TRBJ1-4, with D unclear. The germline V gene has CDR1 SGHRS and CDR2 YFSETQ. Trimming removed 4 bases at V and 5 bases at J, with 12 bases between. The CDR3 spans 14 residues. This CDR3 is CASSPGGGNEKLFF. The CDR3 region has the DNA TGCGCCAGCAGCCCCGGAGGCGGGAATGAAAAACTGTTTTTT. The full variable domain, rest sourced from reference TRBV5-1 and TRBJ1-4, is KAGVTQTPRYLIKTRGQQVTLSCSPISGHRSVSWYQQTPGQGLQFLFEYFSETQRNKGNFPGRFSGRQFSNSRSEMNVSTLELGDSALYLCASSPGGGNEKLFFGSGTQLSVL.

The chain combines TRBV6-5 with TRBJ2-5; tentatively, D is TRBD2 (6 bases). The CDR3 is 16 amino acids. With 2 bases removed from V and 5 bases from J, the gap between germline ends came to 18 bases. Germline values: CDR1 MNHEY, CDR2 SVGAGI. The CDR3 loop reads CASSYEMSGVGETQYF. The CDR3 DNA sequence: TGTGCCAGCAGTTACGAAATGTCGGGAGTCGGTGAGACCCAGTACTTC.

V is TRBV7-9 and J is TRBJ1-2; D unresolved. The CDR3 covers 14 residues. Looked up from germline, CDR1 is SEHNR and CDR2 is FQNEAQ (reference sequence). Deletions cut 1 base from V and 4 bases from J, with 10 bases between. CDR3: CASSLVPDPYGYTF. CDR3 in DNA: TGTGCCAGCAGCTTAGTTCCAGATCCCTATGGCTACACCTTC.

The chain recombines TRBV28 with TRBJ1-2, with D possibly TRBD1 on 6 matching bases. Trimming pared 7 bases from V and 7 bases from J, leaving 25 bases between. The CDR3 is made up of 16 amino acids. Germline V lookup: CDR1 MDHEN, CDR2 SYDVKM. CDR3 region: CASTLPGTGSHGGYTF. The CDR3 region has the DNA TGTGCCAGCACACTACCTGGTACAGGGAGCCATGGTGGCTACACCTTC.

This clone appeared once. The chain combines TRBV5-1 with TRBJ2-1; no clear D. V dropped 4 bases and J dropped 9 bases, with 11 bases sitting between them. Per the germline V gene, CDR1 is SGHRS and CDR2 is YFSETQ. This CDR3 has 12 residues. Here the CDR3 DNA reads TGCGCCAGCAGCGGCGCGACATTTGAGCAGTTCTTC. Amino acid sequence: CASSGATFEQFF.

The chain uses TRBV5-1 and TRBJ2-1; 8 positions agree with TRBD2. The germline V gene has CDR1 SGHRS and CDR2 YFSETQ. With 1 base clipped from V and 7 bases from J, the junction kept 7 bases outside the gene matches. This CDR3 spans 15 amino acids. The CDR3 DNA reads as TGCGCCAGCAGCTTGACCGGGAGGGCCGGGAATGAGCAGTTCTTC. Its protein product is CASSLTGRAGNEQFF.